This T cell receptor beta chain was captured in a study of T cells expressing NK-cell markers. Study-wide points: About 1.0-8% of CD8+ T cells in roughly six donors belonged to dominant NKG2C+ clonotypes. Questions lingered over whether expanded NKG2C+ T cell clones were HCMV-specific.

The authors generated TCR beta cDNA through 5'RACE template switching with UMIs. Following a re-call of the 5' RACE reads, TCRdb has one entry per CDR3 protein and lacks DNA. The table for this sample gives a few hundred thousand distinct CDR3 sequences. This CDR3 is built from 15 residues. In germline, CDR1 is SGHTA, CDR2 FQGTGA. Remarks on this clonotype: What it recognizes is unknown.

This chain links TRBV7-3 with TRBJ2-3; TCRdb's assignment of TRBD2 cannot be checked, as there is no DNA. The sequence was obtained from a young man in good health. Sequencing used blood T cells: a sorted CD56 or NKG2C T cell subset, CD4+ or CD8+ T cells, or bulk PBMC T cells (not recorded which). CDR3 amino acids: CASSLTWELPDTQYF.